A single sample is the source of the 28 T cell receptor beta chains below, sequenced in a study of T cell responses to AZD1222 COVID-19 vaccine. The table came from immunoSEQ multiplex PCR; TCRdb's copy has only in-frame clones and leaves some out. Of some 150,000 clones in the sample, 80% to 95% were seen once. The sample here was peripheral blood, taken 28 days after the second AZD1222 dose. Every receptor here comes from an adult who received the AZD1222 COVID-19 vaccine.

The chain carries TRBV11-2 and TRBJ2-1; D remains ambiguous. Trimming shortened V by 1 base and J by 2 bases, and 12 bases separated the two germline ends. This CDR3 has 16 residues. Per the germline V gene, CDR1 is SGHAT and CDR2 is FQNNGV. The CDR3 loop is CASSLVPPVTYNEQFF. Here the CDR3 DNA reads TGTGCCAGCAGCTTAGTCCCGCCTGTAACCTACAATGAGCAGTTCTTC.

The table lists this clone with a count of one. The chain joins TRBV6-5 to TRBJ1-1; the D gene is possibly TRBD1 (5 bases). The ends were cut back, 6 bases at V and 6 bases at J, with 14 bases in the middle. This CDR3 comprises 13 residues. CDR1 is MNHEY, CDR2 SVGAGI, per germline. This CDR3 is CASRDDSRAEAFF. DNA for the CDR3: TGTGCCAGCAGAGACGACAGTCGGGCTGAAGCTTTCTTT.

The V call is TRBV5-6, the J call TRBJ1-2, with D hard to call. V was pared by 1 base and J by 5 bases, with 12 bases between. CDR1 is SGHDT and CDR2 is YYEEEE in the germline V gene. This CDR3 comprises 14 residues. DNA of the CDR3: TGTGCCAGCAGCTTGAGCCAGATTATGTATGGCTACACCTTC. Translation gives CASSLSQIMYGYTF.

The CDR3 loop reads CASARTREVLYEQYF. CDR3 nucleotide sequence: TGTGCCAGCGCTAGAACCCGTGAGGTCCTCTACGAGCAGTACTTC. The chain is built from TRBV27 and TRBJ2-7, with D uncertain. V lost 8 bases, J lost 3 bases, and 20 bases lay in between. The CDR3 extends over 15 amino acids. The germline CDR1 and CDR2 sequences are MNHEY and SMNVEV (reference sequence).

V and J are TRBV11-2 and TRBJ1-6, with no clear D. The CDR3 length is 13 residues. V was shortened by 5 bases and J by 9 bases, with 11 bases between the two germline ends. Looked up from germline, CDR1 is SGHAT and CDR2 is FQNNGV. The CDR3 is CASSNAASSPLHF. The DNA of the CDR3 is TGTGCCAGCAGCAACGCGGCGAGTTCACCCCTCCACTTT.

This clone has only a few counts. This chain joins TRBV4-1 and TRBJ2-3, with TRBD2 as a possible D gene (5 bases). The V end lost 1 base, the J end lost 2 bases, and 13 bases lay between the germline ends. CDR1 and CDR2 (germline): MGHRA, YSYEKL. This CDR3 contains 16 residues. Here the CDR3 reads CASSQVDLMVTDTQYF. CDR3 DNA sequence: TGCGCCAGCAGCCAAGTGGACTTAATGGTCACAGATACGCAGTATTTT.

Written as DNA, the CDR3 is TGTGCCAGCAGCGTGACAGGTTCCTACGAGCAGTACTTC. This gives the protein CASSVTGSYEQYF. The V gene is TRBV7-9, the J gene TRBJ2-7, with D perhaps TRBD1 (6 bases). V lost 5 bases and J lost 1, with 9 bases in between. The CDR3 sequence is 13 residues long. In germline, CDR1 is SEHNR, CDR2 FQNEAQ (reference sequence).

The chain has TRBV4-3 and TRBJ2-1; 11 nucleotides align to TRBD2. This CDR3 is 15 amino acids long. The junction had 2 bases not matched to a gene; V was cut back by 0 bases and J by 7 bases. Germline V CDR1 and CDR2: LGHNA, YSLEER. The CDR3, as DNA: TGCGCCAGCAGCCAAGAACTAGCGGGAGAGAATGAGCAGTTCTTC. Amino acid sequence: CASSQELAGENEQFF.

The chain has TRBV11-1 and TRBJ2-2; D gene ambiguous. The CDR3 loop spans 13 amino acids. The V gene lost 0 bases and the J gene lost 5 bases, with 4 bases spanning the gap. Germline loops: CDR1 SGHAT, CDR2 FQDESV (reference sequence). Written as DNA, the CDR3 is TGTGCCAGCAGCTTAGCGGGAACCGGGGAGCTGTTTTTT. Amino acids: CASSLAGTGELFF.

The V gene is TRBV30, the J gene TRBJ2-7, with D possibly TRBD2 on 6 matching bases. CDR3 length: 13 amino acids. Germline loops: CDR1 GTSNPN, CDR2 SVGIG (reference sequence). V was pared by 8 bases and J by 6 bases, with 20 bases between. This chain's CDR3 is CAGGGSFGGEQYF. The CDR3 bases are TGTGCCGGAGGTGGGTCGTTCGGGGGCGAGCAGTACTTC.

The V call is TRBV6-5, the J call TRBJ1-2; D is ambiguous. The CDR3 totals 14 residues. The germline CDR1 and CDR2 sequences are MNHEY and SVGAGI. The V end lost 3 bases, the J end lost 2 bases, and 10 bases lay between the germline ends. CDR3 in amino acids: CASSYRSENYGYTF. CDR3 DNA sequence: TGTGCCAGCAGTTATCGGTCGGAAAACTATGGCTACACCTTC.

The chain is built from TRBV29-1 and TRBJ2-3; 9 bases align to TRBD2. The CDR3 length is 17 residues. The V and J ends lost 4 bases and 0 bases, in that order; junction bases with no gene match: 11. The germline CDR1 and CDR2 sequences are SQVTM and ANQGSEA. Here the CDR3 DNA reads TGCAGCGTTGTAAACAGAGCGGGAGGAACTAGCACAGATACGCAGTATTTT. This sequence encodes CSVVNRAGGTSTDTQYF.

This chain connects TRBV19 to TRBJ1-5; the D gene is possibly TRBD1 (6 bases). Trimming took off 5 bases at V and 7 bases at J, with 12 bases between the two ends. Per the germline V gene, CDR1 is LNHDA and CDR2 is SQIVND (reference sequence). The CDR3 has 13 amino acids. The CDR3 DNA follows: TGTGCCAGTAGTCCACAGGGTCGGCAGCCCCAGCATTTT. Protein product: CASSPQGRQPQHF.

V and J are TRBV5-4 and TRBJ2-5; 8 nucleotides align to TRBD1. V was pared by 4 bases and J by 4 bases, with 9 bases of the junction left unmatched. The CDR3 is 15 residues long. Germline CDR1 and CDR2: SGHNT and YYREEE (reference sequence). CDR3 DNA sequence: TGTGCCAGCAGCCCAAGACAGGGGTTGGGAGAGACCCAGTACTTC. Translation: CASSPRQGLGETQYF.

The rearrangement uses TRBV14 and TRBJ2-3; 12 bases are shared with TRBD2. The CDR3 consists of 18 residues. CDR1 is SGHDN and CDR2 is FVKESK in the germline V gene. The V and J ends lost 0 bases and 1 base, in that order; junction bases with no gene match: 5. The CDR3 bases are TGTGCCAGCAGCCAAGATCTTGGACTAGCGGGACGCACAGATACGCAGTATTTT. It yields the protein CASSQDLGLAGRTDTQYF.

The rearrangement uses TRBV12-3 or TRBV12-4 and TRBJ1-3; 10 nucleotides match TRBD1. Trimming at V came to 6 bases and at J to 9 bases, leaving 5 bases not matched to a gene. The CDR3 spans 13 residues. The DNA for the CDR3 is TGTGCCAGCAGGGGGACAGGGGCCCCCACCATATATTTT. It specifies CASRGTGAPTIYF.

The gene calls are TRBV6-5 and TRBJ1-4; TRBD1 is a possible D gene (5 bases). Deletions cut 4 bases from V and 8 bases from J, with 17 bases between. Germline V gives CDR1 MNHEY, CDR2 SVGAGI. The CDR3 length is 15 residues. The CDR3 DNA follows: TGTGCCAGCAGTTTCGACGGGATAAGGGGAGAAAAACTGTTTTTT. Translating it yields CASSFDGIRGEKLFF.

The V and J genes are TRBV21-1 and TRBJ2-7; the table's D call, TRBD1, was not checked against the DNA. TRBV21-1 is a recognized pseudogene. This CDR3 is 17 amino acids long. CDR3 sequence: CASAGTGLYHMAYEQYF. Written as DNA, the CDR3 is TGTGCCAGCGCAGGGACAGGGTTATATCACATGGCTTACGAGCAGTACTTC.

This rearrangement joins TRBV15 to TRBJ2-4; either TRBD1 or TRBD2 may supply D (5 bases each). The CDR3 is 16 amino acids. Germline V lookup: CDR1 LNHNV, CDR2 YYDKDF (reference sequence). V lost 1 base to trimming and J lost 0 bases, with 10 bases between them. CDR3 region: CATSRGGVEAKNIQYF. The CDR3 nucleotides read TGTGCCACCAGCAGAGGAGGGGTGGAAGCCAAAAACATTCAGTACTTC.

The genes are TRBV5-8 and TRBJ1-4; no clear D. The CDR3 extends over 16 amino acids. V shed 4 bases and J shed 14 bases, with 27 bases lying between them. Germline loops: CDR1 SGHTS, CDR2 YDEGEE. The CDR3, as DNA: TGTGCCAGCAGCCCCCGTTTGAGAGCTAATTCCGCTCGTCTGTTTTTT. This gives the protein CASSPRLRANSARLFF.

The chain couples TRBV7-8 to TRBJ2-1, with TRBD1 matching over 7 bases. This CDR3 contains 14 residues. Per germline, CDR1 SGHVS and CDR2 FQNEAQ. V shed 4 bases and J 3 bases; nucleotides not matched to a gene: 3. The CDR3 nucleotides read TGTGCCAGCAGCTCGGACAGGCTCTACAATGAGCAGTTCTTC. Translated: CASSSDRLYNEQFF. Filled out from reference TRBV7-8 and TRBJ2-1, the complete variable domain reads GAGVSQSPRYKVAKRGQDVALRCDPISGHVSLFWYQQALGQGPEFLTYFQNEAQLDKSGLPSDRFFAERPEGSVSTLKIQRTQQEDSAVYLCASSSDRLYNEQFFGPGTRLTVL.

V and J are TRBV2 and TRBJ2-5; D may be TRBD2 (6 bases). CDR1 is SNHLY, CDR2 FYNNEI, per germline. V gave up 4 bases and J gave up 5 bases, with 14 bases separating them. The CDR3 loop spans 14 amino acids. The CDR3 region is CASSGQRVGETQYF. The CDR3 DNA is TGTGCCAGCAGTGGGCAGCGGGTGGGGGAGACCCAGTACTTC.

J is TRBJ2-1 and V is TRBV11-2; D remains ambiguous. CDR1 is SGHAT, CDR2 FQNNGV, per germline. Trimming took off 1 base at V and 4 bases at J, with 14 bases between the two ends. The CDR3 totals 16 residues. CDR3 sequence reads: CASSLGSARKYNEQFF. CDR3 DNA: TGTGCCAGCAGCTTAGGGTCAGCTCGAAAATACAATGAGCAGTTCTTC.

The chain joins TRBV11-2 to TRBJ2-5; 7 positions agree with TRBD1. Losses at the gene ends were 1 base for V and 4 bases for J; bases not matched to a gene: 0. The CDR3 is 13 amino acids. Germline V gives CDR1 SGHAT, CDR2 FQNNGV. The CDR3: CASSLGQGETQYF. The CDR3 nucleotides read TGTGCCAGCAGCTTAGGACAGGGAGAGACCCAGTACTTC.

This sequence joins TRBV27 and TRBJ2-7; 10 bases line up with TRBD2. V trimming: 3 bases; J trimming: 1 base; junction bases outside the gene matches: 9. CDR3 length: 17 residues. Germline assignment: CDR1 MNHEY and CDR2 SMNVEV (reference sequence). The CDR3: CASSFRAGLAVSYEQYF. DNA for the CDR3: TGTGCCAGCAGTTTTAGGGCAGGACTAGCGGTATCCTACGAGCAGTACTTC.

J is TRBJ2-1 and V is TRBV7-2; D gene ambiguous. Trimming pared 0 bases from V and 6 bases from J, leaving 12 bases between. Germline CDR1 reads SGHTA; CDR2 reads FQGNSA. The CDR3 has 15 residues. DNA of the CDR3: TGTGCCAGCAGCTTAGCGGGCTCCCGCTCCAATGAGCAGTTCTTC. It yields the protein CASSLAGSRSNEQFF. The whole variable domain, remainder taken from reference TRBV7-2 and TRBJ2-1, is GAGVSQSPSNKVTEKGKDVELRCDPISGHTALYWYRQSLGQGLEFLIYFQGNSAPDKSGLPSDRFSAERTGGSVSTLTIQRTQQEDSAVYLCASSLAGSRSNEQFFGPGTRLTVL.

This chain links TRBV6-5 with TRBJ2-1, with TRBD2 matching 12 bases. Trimming took 7 bases from V and 8 from J; bases not matched to a gene: 9. The CDR3 is made up of 15 amino acids. Germline V CDR1 and CDR2: MNHEY, SVGAGI. The CDR3, as DNA: TGTGCCAGCAACCCAAGGACTAGCGGGATAGATGAGCAGTTCTTC. This translates into CASNPRTSGIDEQFF.

This clone was seen more than once but under ten times. In nucleotides, the CDR3 is TGTGCCAGCAGCCCGGTGTCCGGCGATTCACCCCTCCACTTT. Amino acids: CASSPVSGDSPLHF. This chain uses TRBV5-4 with TRBJ1-6, with D hard to call. There are 14 residues in the CDR3. Germline V gene lookup returns CDR1 SGHNT and CDR2 YYREEE (reference sequence). V gave up 4 bases and J gave up 8 bases, with 13 bases separating them.